These 13 T cell receptor beta chains originate from one sample sequenced in a study of cytomegalovirus exposure and HLA in healthy donors. The PCR employed 60 Vbeta primers together with 13 Jbeta primers. The method was immunoSEQ multiplex PCR; TCRdb's version includes in-frame clones alone and lacks a portion of them. The profile shows 180,000 or so clones, 80% to 90% of them singletons. The sample taken for sequencing was PBMCs. These receptors originate from a man in his late teens or twenties in good health and CMV-seropositive.

This chain links TRBV4-3 with TRBJ2-5, with 12 bases fitting TRBD2. The germline V gene encodes CDR1 LGHNA and CDR2 YSLEER. The CDR3 spans 17 residues. V lost 4 bases and J lost 2; bases outside the gene matches: 8. The CDR3 DNA reads as TGCGCCAGCAGCCCAAACCCTAGCGGGGGGGCTCAAGAGACCCAGTACTTC. It specifies CASSPNPSGGAQETQYF.

The CDR3 nucleotides read TGTGCCAGCAGCCGACTAGCGGGGACATCCTACGAGCAGTACTTC. This translates into CASSRLAGTSYEQYF. The V call is TRBV13, the J call TRBJ2-7, with 11 bases identical to TRBD2. The junction had 4 bases not matched to a gene; V was cut back by 5 bases and J by 1 base. The germline V gene has CDR1 PRHDT and CDR2 FYEKMQ (reference sequence). The CDR3 has 15 amino acids.

The chain employs TRBV5-3 and TRBJ2-3; TRBD2 agrees at 8 bases. TRBV5-3 is treated as an ORF (open reading frame) with a function not yet certain. Unmatched junction bases numbered 8, after V lost 0 bases and J lost 5 bases. CDR3 length equals 16 residues. CDR3 protein: CARSLGAGAVGDTQYF. The CDR3 DNA follows: TGTGCCAGAAGCTTGGGAGCGGGGGCCGTCGGAGATACGCAGTATTTT.

This sequence joins TRBV5-1 and TRBJ2-2, with a weak D call TRBD1 (5 bases). CDR1 is SGHRS and CDR2 is YFSETQ in the germline V gene. Trimming took 4 bases from V and 2 from J, leaving 24 bases between them. This CDR3 comprises 19 residues. The CDR3, as DNA: TGCGCCAGCAGCCCCCGCGGCGGACACAAGGCCTCCAACACCGGGGAGCTGTTTTTT. Encoded protein: CASSPRGGHKASNTGELFF.

This rearrangement joins TRBV5-1 to TRBJ2-1; 10 nucleotides align to TRBD1. This CDR3 is built from 14 residues. The V gene end was trimmed by 7 bases and the J gene end by 4 bases; junction bases not matched to a gene: 5. The germline CDR1 and CDR2 sequences are SGHRS and YFSETQ. CDR3 DNA: TGCGCCAGCCGGGACAGGGGAAATTACAATGAGCAGTTCTTC. Amino acids: CASRDRGNYNEQFF.

The genes are TRBV19 and TRBJ2-7; TRBD2 might be the D (6 bases). The CDR3 is 15 amino acids. Trimming shortened V by 0 bases and J by 4 bases, and 13 bases separated the two germline ends. Per germline, CDR1 LNHDA and CDR2 SQIVND (reference sequence). The CDR3 sequence is CASSIDQGREYEQYF. CDR3 DNA sequence: TGTGCCAGTAGTATAGATCAGGGTCGGGAGTACGAGCAGTACTTC.

The chain is built from TRBV7-6 and TRBJ2-5; maybe TRBD2 (5 bases). The germline CDR1 and CDR2 sequences are SGHVS and FNYEAQ. There are 14 residues in the CDR3. Trimming removed 5 bases at V and 3 bases at J, with 13 bases between. The CDR3 nucleotides are TGTGCCAGCAGCAACGGACTCCTTGAAGAGACCCAGTACTTC. It specifies CASSNGLLEETQYF.

V is TRBV4-1 and J is TRBJ2-1, with 8 bases lining up with TRBD1. CDR3 size: 16 residues. V shed 1 base and J 7 bases; nucleotides not matched to a gene: 9. In germline, CDR1 is MGHRA, CDR2 YSYEKL. The DNA of the CDR3 is TGCGCCAGCAGCCAAGTTCCAGGACAGGGAGGTAATGAGCAGTTCTTC. It yields the protein CASSQVPGQGGNEQFF.

The chain is built from TRBV5-4 and TRBJ2-5, with 8 positions matching TRBD1. CDR3 length equals 14 residues. The germline V gene encodes CDR1 SGHNT and CDR2 YYREEE (reference sequence). The V segment lost 7 bases and the J segment 4 bases; nucleotides outside the gene matches: 9. CDR3 in DNA: TGTGCCAGCGCAGGGGGCTTCTTGGGAGAGACCCAGTACTTC. It is translated as CASAGGFLGETQYF.

This clone is a singleton in its sample. This chain uses TRBV11-2 with TRBJ2-1; tentative D call: TRBD1 (5 bases). Trimming removed 1 base from V and 9 bases from J, with 10 bases in between. The CDR3 runs to 13 residues. From germline, CDR1 is SGHAT and CDR2 FQNNGV. The CDR3 sequence: CASSLVPRGEQFF. The CDR3 DNA is TGTGCCAGCAGCTTAGTCCCTAGGGGTGAGCAGTTCTTC.

J is TRBJ1-3 and V is TRBV11-2, with D tentatively TRBD1 (5 bases). The CDR3 loop spans 14 amino acids. Deletions cut 1 base from V and 1 base from J, with 5 bases between. Germline V gene sequence: CDR1 SGHAT, CDR2 FQNNGV. The CDR3 protein is CASSLAGSGNTIYF. The CDR3 region has the DNA TGTGCCAGCAGCTTAGCAGGGTCTGGAAACACCATATATTTT.

V usage is TRBV19 and J usage is TRBJ1-2; TRBD1 might be the D (5 bases). CDR1 and CDR2 (germline): LNHDA, SQIVND (reference sequence). The CDR3 covers 14 residues. Trimming stripped 11 bases from V and 3 bases from J, with 19 bases between. Here the CDR3 reads CAAWGVGSDYGYTF. CDR3 DNA sequence: TGTGCCGCCTGGGGGGTCGGCAGCGACTATGGCTACACCTTC.

The chain combines TRBV5-1 with TRBJ1-4, with 8 bases matching TRBD1. The CDR3 loop spans 13 amino acids. Unmatched junction bases numbered 3, after V lost 7 bases and J lost 4 bases. In germline, CDR1 is SGHRS, CDR2 YFSETQ. CDR3 amino acids: CASSGQVNEKLFF. The CDR3 DNA follows: TGCGCCAGCTCGGGACAGGTTAATGAAAAACTGTTTTTT.